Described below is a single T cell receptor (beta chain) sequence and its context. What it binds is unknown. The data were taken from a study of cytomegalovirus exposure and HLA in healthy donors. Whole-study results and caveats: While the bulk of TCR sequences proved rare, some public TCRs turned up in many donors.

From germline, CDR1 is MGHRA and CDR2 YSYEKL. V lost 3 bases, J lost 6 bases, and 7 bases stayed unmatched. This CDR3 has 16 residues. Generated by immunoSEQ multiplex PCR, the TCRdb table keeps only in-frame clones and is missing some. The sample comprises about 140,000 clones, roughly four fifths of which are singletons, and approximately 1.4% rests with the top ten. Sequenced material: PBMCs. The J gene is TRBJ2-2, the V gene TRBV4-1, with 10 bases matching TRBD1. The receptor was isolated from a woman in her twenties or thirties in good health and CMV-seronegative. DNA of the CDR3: TGCGCCAGCAGCCAGGCTGACAGGGGGCGCGCCGGGGAGCTGTTTTTT. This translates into CASSQADRGRAGELFF.